This section outlines one TCR beta chain sequence together with its context. Its antigen is currently unknown. On cycle 4 day 1 and cycle 7 day 1, as well as at baseline, blood was sampled. The sample comes from a study of OX40 agonist ivuxolimab in advanced cancers. Study background: Patients were dosed with the agonistic anti-OX40 (CD134) antibody ivuxolimab. Study-wide findings and caveats: Nonresponders, in some cases, also had low normalized T-cell clonal expansion.

The CDR3 sequence is 12 residues long. V lost 5 bases, J lost 7 bases, and 9 bases lay in between. The germline V gene has CDR1 MNHEY and CDR2 SMNVEV (reference sequence). TCRdb keeps only in-frame clones here, not all; method: immunoSEQ multiplex PCR. The table includes about 69,000 clones, over 75% detected once. The material sequenced was CD4+ or CD8+ T cells sorted from blood, taken in a trial of the OX40 agonist ivuxolimab. This chain links TRBV27 with TRBJ1-5; a weak D match, TRBD1 (5 bases). The receptor was derived from an adult with an advanced solid tumor such as melanoma, head and neck, liver or kidney cancer. CDR3 residues: CASSRGGQPQHF. The CDR3 region has the DNA TGTGCCAGCAGTCGGGGGGGGCAGCCCCAGCATTTT.